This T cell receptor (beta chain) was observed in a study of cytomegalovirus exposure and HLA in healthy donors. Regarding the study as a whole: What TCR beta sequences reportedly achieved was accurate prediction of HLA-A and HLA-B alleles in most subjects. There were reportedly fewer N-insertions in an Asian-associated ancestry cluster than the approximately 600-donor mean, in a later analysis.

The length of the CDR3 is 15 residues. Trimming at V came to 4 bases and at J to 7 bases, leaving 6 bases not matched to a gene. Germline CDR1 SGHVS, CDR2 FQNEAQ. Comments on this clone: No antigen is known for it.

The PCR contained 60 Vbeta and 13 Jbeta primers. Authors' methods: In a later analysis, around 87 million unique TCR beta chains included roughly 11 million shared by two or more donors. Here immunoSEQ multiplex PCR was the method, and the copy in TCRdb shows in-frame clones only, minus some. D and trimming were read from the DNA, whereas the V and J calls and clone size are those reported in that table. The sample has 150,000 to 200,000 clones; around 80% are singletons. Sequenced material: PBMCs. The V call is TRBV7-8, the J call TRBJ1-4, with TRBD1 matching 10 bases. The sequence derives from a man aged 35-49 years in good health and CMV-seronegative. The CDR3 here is CASSSPGQGTEKLFF. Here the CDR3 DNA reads TGTGCCAGCAGCTCGCCGGGACAGGGGACTGAAAAACTGTTTTTT. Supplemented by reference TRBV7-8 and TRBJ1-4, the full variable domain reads GAGVSQSPRYKVAKRGQDVALRCDPISGHVSLFWYQQALGQGPEFLTYFQNEAQLDKSGLPSDRFFAERPEGSVSTLKIQRTQQEDSAVYLCASSSPGQGTEKLFFGSGTQLSVL.